The 29 T cell receptor beta chains in this list originate from one sample, sequenced in a study of Graves' ophthalmopathy and Graves' hyperthyroidism. The study amplified TCR beta CDR3 regions using RNA transcripts. An opening RT-PCR round employed HTBI primers and preceded a second-round multiplex PCR. From the multiplex PCR reads, TCRdb called clonotypes with MiXCR, one entry per CDR3 protein. Altogether about 660,000 distinct CDR3 sequences are present, 35% to 50% being singletons, with the ten largest covering 3% to 4%. The sample comprised peripheral blood. These receptors originate from an adult man with Graves' ophthalmopathy.

About this clonotype itself: A single base separates this from a much larger clone, so it may be a read error. CDR3 region: CACSLAGSDYEQYF. Written as DNA, the CDR3 is TGTGCCTGCAGCTTGGCCGGTAGCGACTACGAGCAGTACTTC. This chain links TRBV5-1 with TRBJ2-7, with D tentatively TRBD2 (5 bases). This CDR3 comprises 14 residues. CDR1 and CDR2 (germline): SGHRS, YFSETQ.

The chain joins TRBV10-2 to TRBJ2-3; the D is unclear. The length of the CDR3 is 12 residues. Looked up from germline, CDR1 is WSHSY and CDR2 is SAAADI. Trimming cost V 2 bases and J 5 bases, with 5 bases left between them. CDR3 coding DNA: TGCGCCAGCAGTGAGCGAAGAGATACGCAGTATTTT. Protein sequence: CASSERRDTQYF.

The chain has TRBV14 and TRBJ2-7, with D maybe TRBD1 (6 bases). The V gene lost 4 bases and the J gene lost 7 bases, with 20 bases spanning the gap. Per germline, CDR1 SGHDN and CDR2 FVKESK. This CDR3 region has 15 residues. CDR3 bases: TGTGCCAGCAGCCCCAGACAGGTCAAGAGAAGGGAGCAGTACTTC. Its protein is CASSPRQVKRREQYF.

This chain joins TRBV5-6 and TRBJ2-2, with unresolved D. Trimming took 0 bases from V and 6 from J, leaving 6 bases between them. Germline CDR1 SGHDT, CDR2 YYEEEE. There are 13 residues in the CDR3. The CDR3 reads CASSLDYPGELFF. CDR3 bases: TGTGCCAGCAGCTTGGATTACCCCGGGGAGCTGTTTTTT.

This clonotype came up many times. The chain is built from TRBV19 and TRBJ1-2; D is perhaps TRBD1 (5 bases). Trimming shortened V by 5 bases and J by 4 bases, and 11 bases separated the two germline ends. CDR1 is LNHDA, CDR2 SQIVND, per germline (reference sequence). The CDR3 consists of 13 residues. The CDR3, as DNA: TGTGCCAGTAGTGGGGGACGGGGCTATGGCTACACCTTC. Translated: CASSGGRGYGYTF. Filled out from reference TRBV19 and TRBJ1-2, the complete variable domain reads DGGITQSPKYLFRKEGQNVTLSCEQNLNHDAMYWYRQDPGQGLRLIYYSQIVNDFQKGDIAEGYSVSREKKESFPLTVTSAQKNPTAFYLCASSGGRGYGYTFGSGTRLTVV.

On this clonotype: A read error may account for a junction end that differs from germline. This chain uses TRBV5-4 with TRBJ2-6, with 11 bases identical to TRBD1. Per germline, CDR1 SGHNT and CDR2 YYREEE (reference sequence). The CDR3 extends over 13 amino acids. The CDR3 coding sequence is TGTGCCAGCAGCAGGACAGGGGGCAACACTGAAGCTTTC. It encodes CASSRTGGNTEAF.

The chain joins TRBV25-1 to TRBJ1-4, with 7 bases identical to TRBD1. The V gene's germline CDR1 is MGHDK and CDR2 SYGVNS. V lost 6 bases, J lost 8 bases, and 9 bases stayed unmatched. CDR3 size: 14 residues. The CDR3 coding sequence is TGTGCCAGCAGCACGGGACAGAGGTTCGAAAAACTGTTTTTT. Translation gives CASSTGQRFEKLFF. Using reference TRBV25-1 and TRBJ1-4 for the parts outside the CDR3, the full variable domain is EADIYQTPRYLVIGTGKKITLECSQTMGHDKMYWYQQDPGMELHLIHYSYGVNSTEKGDLSSESTVSRIRTEHFPLTLESARPSHTSQYLCASSTGQRFEKLFFGSGTQLSVL.

The chain couples TRBV29-1 to TRBJ1-2, with D uncertain. The CDR3 length is 10 residues. The V end was cut by 4 bases, the J end by 8 bases, with 8 bases between. Germline-derived CDR1 and CDR2 are SQVTM and ANQGSEA. The CDR3 nucleotides are TGCAGCGTTGGGGTTTGGGGCTACACCTTC. Translated: CSVGVWGYTF. Full variable domain (missing parts from reference TRBV29-1 and TRBJ1-2): SAVISQKPSRDICQRGTSLTIQCQVDSQVTMMFWYRQQPGQSLTLIATANQGSEATYESGFVIDKFPISRPNLTFSTLTVSNMSPEDSSIYLCSVGVWGYTFGSGTRLTVV.

The chain links TRBV9 to TRBJ2-5; either TRBD1 or TRBD2 may supply D (6 bases each). CDR1 and CDR2 from the germline V gene are SGDLS and YYNGEE. The CDR3 is made up of 16 amino acids. The germline V and J ends were trimmed by 0 bases and 3 bases, with 15 bases remaining between them. The CDR3 nucleotides read TGTGCCAGCAGCGTAGGAGGGGGGCTCAACGAAGAGACCCAGTACTTC. Residues: CASSVGGGLNEETQYF.

The chain recombines TRBV3-1 with TRBJ1-4; D possibly corresponds to TRBD1 (6 bases). CDR3 length: 12 amino acids. Germline V gene data show CDR1 as LGHDT and CDR2 as YNNKEL (reference sequence). Trimming cost V 7 bases and J 8 bases, with 11 bases left between them. The CDR3 here is CASMTGREKLFF. CDR3 sequence (DNA): TGTGCCAGCATGACAGGTCGGGAAAAACTGTTTTTT.

V gene TRBV5-8 combines with J gene TRBJ2-7; D is perhaps TRBD2 (5 bases). Germline CDR1 and CDR2: SGHTS and YDEGEE. Trimming took 2 bases from V and 2 from J, leaving 14 bases between them. The CDR3 has 15 amino acids. The CDR3 sequence is CASSFYGDATYEQYF. The CDR3 bases are TGTGCCAGCAGCTTCTACGGGGATGCCACCTACGAGCAGTACTTC.

This clonotype was counted at least ten times. The chain recombines TRBV7-6 with TRBJ2-7, with 10 positions matching TRBD2. The junction had 9 bases not matched to a gene; V was cut back by 4 bases and J by 3 bases. CDR3 size: 16 residues. In germline, CDR1 is SGHVS, CDR2 FNYEAQ. As DNA, the CDR3 is TGTGCCAGCAGCTCCCCTACTAGCGGGGTCCGCTACGAGCAGTACTTC. This translates into CASSSPTSGVRYEQYF.

The V and J genes are TRBV10-3 and TRBJ1-2; possible D gene TRBD1, 6 bases. Trimming shortened V by 8 bases and J by 5 bases, and 24 bases separated the two germline ends. CDR3 length: 16 residues. CDR1 is ENHRY, CDR2 SYGVKD, per germline. The CDR3 loop reads CAIGASGGASVYGYTF. CDR3 nucleotides: TGTGCCATCGGGGCTAGCGGGGGCGCGTCGGTATATGGCTACACCTTC.

This clonotype occurred once. The V and J genes are TRBV19 and TRBJ2-7, with D possibly matching TRBD1 (6 bases). Trimming took 4 bases from V and 2 from J, leaving 15 bases between them. The germline gives CDR1 LNHDA, CDR2 SQIVND (reference sequence). The CDR3 consists of 15 residues. This chain's CDR3 is CASSNRGGGTYEQYF. The CDR3 nucleotides read TGTGCCAGTAGTAATCGGGGTGGGGGCACCTACGAGCAGTACTTC.

The rearrangement uses TRBV20-1 and TRBJ2-5, with TRBD1 identical over 11 bases. In germline, CDR1 is DFQATT, CDR2 SNEGSKA (reference sequence). The CDR3 sequence is 16 residues long. The V gene end was trimmed by 6 bases and the J gene end by 1 base; junction bases not matched to a gene: 10. The CDR3 DNA is TGCAGTGCCGTGCCGGGACAGGGGGTGGTCCAAGAGACCCAGTACTTC. Translation gives CSAVPGQGVVQETQYF.

To note about this clonotype: This sequence may be a read error, since a much larger clone differs from it by one base. The missing conserved phenylalanine or tryptophan at the end of this CDR3 makes a read error likely. This sequence joins TRBV10-3 and TRBJ1-3; 9 nucleotides match TRBD1. V was pared by 10 bases and J by 2 bases, with 9 bases of the junction left unmatched. This CDR3 comprises 15 residues. CDR1 and CDR2 (germline): ENHRY, SYGVKD. CDR3 amino acids: CATAPDRGPGNTIYL. In nucleotides, the CDR3 is TGTGCCACCGCCCCGGACAGGGGCCCTGGAAACACCATATATTTG.

This clonotype was detected ten times or more. This chain connects TRBV15 to TRBJ1-4; D possibly corresponds to TRBD1 (6 bases). The CDR3 has 16 residues. The V gene lost 5 bases and the J gene lost 7 bases, with 20 bases spanning the gap. Germline CDR1 is LNHNV and CDR2 is YYDKDF (reference sequence). The CDR3 loop is CATSEYLQGTLEKLFF. The CDR3, as DNA: TGTGCCACCAGCGAGTATCTACAGGGTACACTTGAAAAACTGTTTTTT.

The chain carries TRBV29-1 and TRBJ1-5; 9 nucleotides line up with TRBD1. Germline V lookup: CDR1 SQVTM, CDR2 ANQGSEA. Trimming cost V 5 bases and J 6 bases; bases outside gene matches: 8. CDR3 length equals 14 residues. In DNA, the CDR3 is TGCAGCGTTCAGGACAGGGGAGTGGGTCAGCCCCAGCATTTT. It codes for CSVQDRGVGQPQHF. The full variable domain, completed using reference TRBV29-1 and TRBJ1-5, is SAVISQKPSRDICQRGTSLTIQCQVDSQVTMMFWYRQQPGQSLTLIATANQGSEATYESGFVIDKFPISRPNLTFSTLTVSNMSPEDSSIYLCSVQDRGVGQPQHFGDGTRLSIL.

This clonotype has a handful of counts. CDR3 coding DNA: TGTGCCAGCAGCACCAAAAAGACAGGGAACACTGAAGCTTTCTTT. This sequence encodes CASSTKKTGNTEAFF. The chain has TRBV11-2 and TRBJ1-1, with D perhaps matching TRBD1 (6 bases). Germline assignment: CDR1 SGHAT and CDR2 FQNNGV. V dropped 5 bases and J dropped 1 base, with 14 bases sitting between them. CDR3 length: 15 amino acids.

Remarks on this clonotype: Being one base from a much bigger clone, this may be a read error. V usage is TRBV11-2 and J usage is TRBJ2-5; 9 positions agree with TRBD2. The CDR3 totals 17 residues. Germline V gene lookup returns CDR1 SGHAT and CDR2 FQNNGV. The CDR3 sequence: CASSLFDSGGSQETQHF. The CDR3 DNA is TGTGCCAGCAGCTTATTTGATAGCGGGGGATCCCAAGAGACCCAGCACTTC.

This clonotype occurred many times. The chain has TRBV2 and TRBJ1-1; TRBD1 agrees at 11 bases. V lost 4 bases and J lost 5; bases outside the gene matches: 6. In germline, CDR1 is SNHLY, CDR2 FYNNEI. The CDR3 has 15 amino acids. This CDR3 reads CASSVWDRGETEAFF. CDR3 nucleotide sequence: TGTGCCAGCAGTGTTTGGGACAGGGGGGAAACTGAAGCTTTCTTT.

The V call is TRBV7-9, the J call TRBJ2-5; 8 nucleotides line up with TRBD2. Germline CDR1 reads SEHNR; CDR2 reads FQNEAQ (reference sequence). J lost 4 bases, V lost 4 bases, and 8 bases had no gene match. The CDR3 runs 15 residues. The CDR3 coding sequence is TGTGCCAGCAGCTCAGCGGGAGTAGCGGGAGAGACCCAGTACTTC. Translation: CASSSAGVAGETQYF. The variable domain in full, completed from reference TRBV7-9 and TRBJ2-5, reads DTGVSQNPRHKITKRGQNVTFRCDPISEHNRLYWYRQTLGQGPEFLTYFQNEAQLEKSRLLSDRFSAERPKGSFSTLEIQRTEQGDSAMYLCASSSAGVAGETQYFGPGTRLLVL.

In this sample, this clonotype turned up many times. V usage is TRBV5-1 and J usage is TRBJ1-2, with unresolved D. V shed 2 bases and J shed 4 bases, with 12 bases lying between them. Germline lookup yields CDR1 SGHRS and CDR2 YFSETQ. This CDR3 region has 14 residues. CDR3 sequence: CASSFPGGGYGYTF. The CDR3 nucleotides read TGCGCCAGCAGCTTCCCGGGCGGCGGCTATGGCTACACCTTC.

This clonotype was found many times. The chain carries TRBV2 and TRBJ2-2; the D is unclear. In germline, CDR1 is SNHLY, CDR2 FYNNEI. V was pared by 9 bases and J by 7 bases, with 6 bases between. This CDR3 spans 10 amino acids. CDR3 sequence reads: CASSSGELFF. The CDR3 DNA is TGTGCCAGTTCAAGCGGGGAGCTGTTTTTT. Together with reference TRBV2 and TRBJ2-2, the CDR3 gives the full variable domain: EPEVTQTPSHQVTQMGQEVILRCVPISNHLYFYWYRQILGQKVEFLVSFYNNEISEKSEIFDDQFSVERPDGSNFTLKIRSTKLEDSAMYFCASSSGELFFGEGSRLTVL.

The rearrangement links TRBV25-1 to TRBJ1-5; D unresolved. With 6 bases removed from V and 8 bases from J, the gap between germline ends came to 5 bases. Germline V gene lookup returns CDR1 MGHDK and CDR2 SYGVNS. The CDR3 has 10 amino acids. The CDR3 DNA reads TGTGCCAGCAGACGGGAGCCCCAGCATTTT. Its protein is CASRREPQHF.

In its sample, this clonotype was seen many times. The rearrangement links TRBV4-1 to TRBJ1-5; 11 bases match TRBD1. Trimming cost V 7 bases and J 5 bases; bases outside gene matches: 4. Germline CDR1 reads MGHRA; CDR2 reads YSYEKL. The CDR3 totals 14 residues. The CDR3 reads CASTRTGGDQPQHF. CDR3 bases: TGCGCCAGCACCCGGACAGGGGGCGATCAGCCCCAGCATTTT.

This clonotype was seen many times. The chain links TRBV7-9 to TRBJ2-7, with 7 nucleotides matching TRBD1. Germline CDR1 SEHNR, CDR2 FQNEAQ (reference sequence). Trimming at V came to 5 bases and at J to 0 bases, leaving 10 bases not matched to a gene. This CDR3 is 16 amino acids long. The CDR3: CASSPTDRAISYEQYF. CDR3 DNA: TGTGCCAGCAGCCCCACCGACAGGGCGATCTCCTACGAGCAGTACTTC.

The V gene is TRBV7-9, the J gene TRBJ2-3, with D uncertain. V was shortened by 5 bases and J by 4 bases, with 13 bases between the two germline ends. The CDR3 runs to 14 residues. The germline gives CDR1 SEHNR, CDR2 FQNEAQ (reference sequence). As DNA, the CDR3 is TGTGCCAGCAGCCCAAGGGTTCAGTCAGATACGCAGTATTTT. Amino acids: CASSPRVQSDTQYF.

As concerns this clonotype: At one of its ends the junction is not consistent with the germline gene, which may arise from a read error. This chain uses TRBV19 with TRBJ1-3; D gene ambiguous. The CDR3 covers 15 residues. Per germline, CDR1 LNHDA and CDR2 SQIVND (reference sequence). In DNA, the CDR3 is TGTGCCAGTAGTATAGATGTCAGCTCTGGAACCACCATATATTTT. Residues: CASSIDVSSGTTIYF.